These T cell receptor beta chains were read from a single sample in a study of tumor and adjacent non-tumor tissue in lung cancer. TCRdb analysed the multiplex PCR reads with MiXCR anew, one entry per CDR3 protein. The sample carries about 110,000 distinct CDR3 sequences, roughly 80% recorded once. The sample was lung tumor tissue. The receptors were sampled from a woman aged 55 to 70 with non-small cell lung cancer. Both conserved end residues are part of each CDR3. The D gene is left open where the match is weak.

j_call v_call d_call cdr3_nt cdr3_aa
TRBJ1-1 TRBV6-2/TRBV6-3 . TGTACCAGCAGTGTGGGACACATGAACACTGAAGCTTTCTTT CTSSVGHMNTEAFF
TRBJ1-1 TRBV6-2/TRBV6-3 . TGTGTCAGCGGGGAATACAGCACTGAAGCTTTCTTT CVSGEYSTEAFF
TRBJ1-1 TRBV7-8 . TGTGCCAGCAGCCTATATGACGGGTACACTGAAGCTTTCTTT CASSLYDGYTEAFF
TRBJ2-2 TRBV6-6 . TGTGCCAGAAGCTCGAGTAACACCGGGGAGCTGTTATTT CARSSSNTGELLF
TRBJ2-7 TRBV20-1 TRBD2 TGCACTGCTAGGACTAGCGGGACGCGCTCCTACGAACAGTACTTC CTARTSGTRSYEQYF
TRBJ2-1 TRBV7-8 . TGTGCCATCAGACTATCCCCGGACATGGGGACCTACAATGAGCAGTTCTTC CAIRLSPDMGTYNEQFF
TRBJ1-2 TRBV25-1 . TGTGCCAGCAGTCCCCAGGGGTGCTGGGGCTACACCTTC CASSPQGCWGYTF
TRBJ1-6 TRBV11-2 . TGTGCGAGCAGCATACAACCCAACCCGAATTCGCCCCTCCACTTT CASSIQPNPNSPLHF
TRBJ2-1 TRBV20-1 . TGCAGTGCTGAGCAGATCGGGATGACCGATAATGAGCAGTTCTTC CSAEQIGMTDNEQFF
TRBJ2-7 TRBV11-2 . TGTGCCAGCAGCTTATACCAGCGGTACTTC CASSLYQRYF